Described below is a single T cell receptor (beta chain) sequence and its context. This clonotype turned up a few times. Its binding antigen is unknown. Within one base of it there is no much larger clone, and no base qualities were kept. Every donor in the study was a healthy Caucasian. Three pairs of female monozygotic twins, all aged 18 to 29 years, were included in the twin cohort. Peripheral blood mononuclear cells were the source from which RNA for the TCR libraries was isolated. This specimen comes from a study of identical twins (dated by TCRdb to 2016 to 2017). Regarding the study in general: To test whether fetal clonotypes persist, this study deep-sequenced TCR alpha and beta repertoires from monozygotic twins, from unrelated adults of various ages, and from cord blood. To rule out contamination, replicate twin experiments were performed at different times with different library preparation protocols.

Libraries were constructed by 5' RACE. The reads were generated on an Illumina HiSeq 2000. A universal primer binding site was introduced by template switching, and a unique molecular identifier was present in the final cDNA, enabling accurate counting of TCR cDNA molecules. Specific primers in the conserved constant-segment region were used to synthesize first-strand cDNA for the TCR alpha and beta chains. To control for contamination, every cDNA library carried two barcodes: a SMART-Mk sample barcode plus Illumina barcodes. TruSeq adapter sequences and Illumina sample barcodes were added in two successive PCR steps. The TCR alpha and beta cDNA libraries were sequenced on the Illumina HiSeq platform using custom primers. In the authors' own workflow: Raw reads were processed with MiGEC to extract unique molecular identifiers, and MiXCR was used to determine CDR3 positions. Recombination models were inferred per individual with the repgenHMM and IGoR tools using an EM algorithm. Shared clonotypes were analyzed with the tcR package in R, and sharing was normalized by the product of cloneset sizes. Out-of-frame nonproductive sequences were analyzed to study raw recombination free of thymic and clonal selection effects. Using fastp trimming at Q25 and MiXCR clonotype assembly, TCRdb reanalyzed the public sequencing data and kept in-frame beta chains. Rows with one shared CDR3 protein collapse into an entry with the most common genes and DNA. Clone size and V and J calls follow TCRdb, not the original study. In this sample the table shows 500,000 to 650,000 distinct CDR3 sequences, about 7% of which occur a single time. The top ten clonotypes cover 1.6% of the sample.

What the research found in general, with its limitations: Conclusions relied on cross-sectional statistical analysis, since the same donors could not be followed over many years. In monozygotic twins, out-of-frame TCR alpha sharing was systematically underestimated by recombination models, although the models agreed with sharing between unrelated individuals. Invariant T cells such as MAIT and iNKT could partly confound zero-insertion analyses, though diverse VJ usage argued against this for most clonotypes. Compared with coincidental sharing between unrelated individuals, out-of-frame TCR alpha sequences shared between twins showed an excess of sequences with low generation probability. The excess sharing between twins in beta out-of-frame sequences was weaker because fewer shared sequences reduced the signal-to-noise ratio. Fewer insertions were carried by abundant cord blood beta clonotypes; a weaker similar trend was observed in young adult naive repertoires, while no such trend was observed in memory repertoires.

This same sample was also part of a study on yellow fever vaccine responses in identical twins. As that second paper reports: According to the authors, in identical twins the way T cells responded to vaccination appeared partly convergent and partly personalized. In identical twins, the study followed T cell clones that responded to the vaccine with precision.

What was sequenced was PBMCs. The sequence came from a woman aged 18-29 years in good health.

The nucleotides are TGCAGCGTGGGGGATTACTATGGCTACACCTTC. Its coded protein is CSVGDYYGYTF. The receptor chain draws on TRBV29-1 and TRBJ1-2; matching of 5 bases hints at TRBD1 as the D gene. The V and J ends are trimmed by 6 bases and 3 bases, leaving 8 bases between them. The CDR3 starts with the cysteine, ends with the phenylalanine, and has 11 residues. The kept DNA is CDR3 alone, 33 bases in frame from the first base. Reading the germline V gene gives CDR1 SQVTM and CDR2 ANQGSEA. Here the CDR3 is joined to the reference TRBV29-1 and TRBJ1-2 genes, and the full variable domain is: SAVISQKPSRDICQRGTSLTIQCQVDSQVTMMFWYRQQPGQSLTLIATANQGSEATYESGFVIDKFPISRPNLTFSTLTVSNMSPEDSSIYLCSVGDYYGYTFGSGTRLTVV.